The clone carrying this T cell receptor beta chain was seen many times. The V end was cut by 3 bases, the J end by 4 bases, with 13 bases between. Per germline, CDR1 SEHNR and CDR2 FQNEAQ (reference sequence). CDR3 size: 15 residues. CD25-based Treg depletion was applied to purified naive CD4+ T cells. After constant-region reverse-primer amplification, full-length variable regions underwent semi-nested PCR with Nested Universal Primer A. TCRdb ran MiXCR on the 5' RACE reads and lists one entry per CDR3 protein. Among 10,000 to 15,000 distinct CDR3 sequences listed, around 22% were seen once. Sample: naive CD4+ T cells sorted from blood. Subset specified: naive CD4+ T cells, CD4+CD45RA+CD25-. The clonotype was recovered from a female donor with breast cancer. The genes are TRBV7-9 and TRBJ2-1; D is unclear. The CDR3 sequence: CASSFAAFPYNEQFF. DNA of the CDR3: TGTGCCAGCAGCTTTGCGGCTTTCCCTTACAATGAGCAGTTCTTC.